The clone carrying this T cell receptor (beta chain) was recorded only once. Clones were read by immunoSEQ multiplex PCR, and TCRdb kept only the in-frame ones, dropping some. This sample has roughly 120,000 clones, with more than 80% found just once. This sample is drawn from a study of blood T cell repertoires in COVID-19. The germline CDR1 and CDR2 sequences are SGHTA and FQGTGA. The CDR3 spans 12 residues. Trimming shortened V by 5 bases and J by 3 bases, and 7 bases separated the two germline ends. This clonotype was obtained from an elderly woman with COVID-19, enrolled during active disease. What was sequenced was peripheral blood. The chain combines TRBV7-3 with TRBJ1-1; D unresolved. CDR3 DNA sequence: TGTGCCAGCAGCCCCGGGGACACTGAAGCTTTCTTT. Translated: CASSPGDTEAFF.